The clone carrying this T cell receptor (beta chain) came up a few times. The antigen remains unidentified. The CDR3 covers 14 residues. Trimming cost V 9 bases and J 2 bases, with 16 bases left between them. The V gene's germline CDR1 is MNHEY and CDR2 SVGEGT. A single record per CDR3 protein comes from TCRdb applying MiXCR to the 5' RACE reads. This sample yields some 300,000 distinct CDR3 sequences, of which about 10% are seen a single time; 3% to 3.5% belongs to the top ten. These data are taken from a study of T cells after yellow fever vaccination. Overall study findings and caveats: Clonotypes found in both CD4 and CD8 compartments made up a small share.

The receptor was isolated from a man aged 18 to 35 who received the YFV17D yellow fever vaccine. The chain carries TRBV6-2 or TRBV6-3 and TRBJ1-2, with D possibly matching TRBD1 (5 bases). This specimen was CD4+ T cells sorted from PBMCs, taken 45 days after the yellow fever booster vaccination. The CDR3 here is CASHRSGGNYGYTF. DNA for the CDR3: TGTGCCAGTCACAGATCGGGGGGGAACTATGGCTACACCTTC.